The 25 T cell receptor beta chains reported below all come from one sample, sequenced in a study of blood T cell repertoires in COVID-19. Profiled with immunoSEQ multiplex PCR; TCRdb holds only in-frame clones, not every one. The table has about 74,000 clones, about 87% seen once. The source material was peripheral blood. The origin of the receptors is an elderly woman with acute or convalescent COVID-19.

Only a few counts were recorded for this clone. The CDR3 reads CAISESPGSVYEQYF. The CDR3 coding sequence is TGTGCCATCAGTGAGTCGCCTGGCAGTGTCTACGAGCAGTACTTC. The chain recombines TRBV10-3 with TRBJ2-7; D not certain. In germline, CDR1 is ENHRY, CDR2 SYGVKD. V lost 0 bases, J lost 3 bases, and 12 bases lay in between. The CDR3 length is 15 residues.

The gene calls are TRBV7-2 and TRBJ2-7, with unresolved D. Germline V lookup: CDR1 SGHTA, CDR2 FQGNSA. V lost 1 base to trimming and J lost 0 bases, with 10 bases between them. The CDR3 totals 15 residues. The CDR3 bases are TGTGCCAGCAGCTTAGGGTCGGGTGTCTCCTACGAGCAGTACTTC. Translating gives CASSLGSGVSYEQYF.

This clone was recorded a few times. The chain combines TRBV7-6 with TRBJ2-5; a weak D match, TRBD2 (5 bases). The length of the CDR3 is 13 residues. Germline-derived CDR1 and CDR2 are SGHVS and FNYEAQ. The V end lost 5 bases, the J end lost 7 bases, and 14 bases lay between the germline ends. The CDR3 loop reads CASSLERVTTQYF. CDR3 bases: TGTGCCAGCAGCCTAGAGAGGGTGACGACCCAGTACTTC.

The CDR3 is CASRDGGASYTEAFF. In DNA form, the CDR3 reads TGTGCCAGCAGGGACGGGGGGGCCTCGTACACTGAAGCTTTCTTT. The J gene is TRBJ1-1, the V gene TRBV21-1. TRBV21-1 is reported as a pseudogene. The CDR3 runs to 15 residues.

The chain combines TRBV6-5 with TRBJ2-2; a weak D match, TRBD2 (5 bases). V lost 9 bases and J 1 base, leaving 15 bases between the germline ends. The CDR3 spans 15 residues. Germline V CDR1 and CDR2: MNHEY, SVGAGI. The CDR3 is CASAEAQMNTGELFF. As DNA, the CDR3 is TGTGCCAGTGCGGAGGCACAAATGAACACCGGGGAGCTGTTTTTT.

V and J are TRBV11-2 and TRBJ1-6; D not resolved. Deletions cut 1 base from V and 0 bases from J, with 16 bases between. The CDR3 has 19 amino acids. Germline CDR1 and CDR2: SGHAT and FQNNGV. The CDR3 is CASSLALGATSSYNSPLHF. The CDR3 DNA follows: TGTGCCAGCAGCTTAGCATTGGGAGCCACGAGCTCCTATAATTCACCCCTCCACTTT.

The chain employs TRBV5-1 and TRBJ2-2; D unresolved. This CDR3 is 14 amino acids long. Trimming pared 0 bases from V and 1 base from J, leaving 4 bases between. CDR1 SGHRS and CDR2 YFSETQ come from the germline V gene. The CDR3 region is CASSLAVNTGELFF. Here the CDR3 DNA reads TGCGCCAGCAGCTTGGCAGTGAACACCGGGGAGCTGTTTTTT. Full variable domain (outside the CDR3, taken from reference TRBV5-1 and TRBJ2-2): KAGVTQTPRYLIKTRGQQVTLSCSPISGHRSVSWYQQTPGQGLQFLFEYFSETQRNKGNFPGRFSGRQFSNSRSEMNVSTLELGDSALYLCASSLAVNTGELFFGEGSRLTVL.

This chain joins TRBV4-2 and TRBJ2-1; 10 bases are a match to TRBD2. The length of the CDR3 is 17 residues. Losses at the gene ends were 0 bases for V and 6 bases for J; bases not matched to a gene: 8. CDR1 is LGHNA, CDR2 YNFKEQ, per germline. CDR3: CASSQEGSGRAINEQFF. Here the CDR3 DNA reads TGTGCCAGCAGCCAAGAGGGGAGCGGGAGGGCCATCAATGAGCAGTTCTTC.

The V gene is TRBV13, the J gene TRBJ1-1; tentatively, D is TRBD1 (5 bases). The CDR3 loop spans 14 amino acids. Per the germline V gene, CDR1 is PRHDT and CDR2 is FYEKMQ (reference sequence). The V and J ends lost 5 bases and 1 base respectively, with 11 bases between them. The CDR3 protein is CASSPDIKNTEAFF. The CDR3 DNA reads TGTGCCAGCAGCCCGGACATAAAGAACACTGAAGCTTTCTTT.

The V gene is TRBV6-6, the J gene TRBJ1-2, with TRBD1 matching over 7 bases. There are 12 residues in the CDR3. Losses at the gene ends were 5 bases for V and 6 bases for J; bases not matched to a gene: 3. CDR1 and CDR2 (germline): MNHNY, SVGAGI (reference sequence). The CDR3 here is CASSTDRDGYTF. Written as DNA, the CDR3 is TGTGCCAGCAGTACCGACAGGGATGGCTACACCTTC.

This chain uses TRBV7-9 with TRBJ1-1, with D possibly matching TRBD1 (5 bases). The V end was cut by 7 bases, the J end by 2 bases, with 17 bases between. CDR1 and CDR2 from the germline V gene are SEHNR and FQNEAQ (reference sequence). CDR3 size: 15 residues. CDR3 DNA: TGTGCCAGCATTCTCGGCGGGGGAGGAAACACTGAAGCTTTCTTT. Translated, it gives CASILGGGGNTEAFF. Supplemented by reference TRBV7-9 and TRBJ1-1, the full variable domain reads DTGVSQNPRHKITKRGQNVTFRCDPISEHNRLYWYRQTLGQGPEFLTYFQNEAQLEKSRLLSDRFSAERPKGSFSTLEIQRTEQGDSAMYLCASILGGGGNTEAFFGQGTRLTVV.

The chain recombines TRBV5-4 with TRBJ2-7; 9 nucleotides match TRBD1. Germline CDR1 SGHNT, CDR2 YYREEE (reference sequence). The CDR3 is 15 residues long. Trimming cost V 0 bases and J 1 base; bases outside gene matches: 2. The CDR3 loop is CASSLAGTGSYEQYF. CDR3 sequence (DNA): TGTGCCAGCAGCTTGGCCGGGACAGGGTCCTACGAGCAGTACTTC. Full variable domain (missing parts from reference TRBV5-4 and TRBJ2-7): ETGVTQSPTHLIKTRGQQVTLRCSSQSGHNTVSWYQQALGQGPQFIFQYYREEENGRGNFPPRFSGLQFPNYSSELNVNALELDDSALYLCASSLAGTGSYEQYFGPGTRLTVT.

This clone was seen a handful of times. The rearrangement uses TRBV19 and TRBJ2-1; possible D gene TRBD1, 5 bases. The CDR3 totals 15 residues. Deletions cut 3 bases from V and 3 bases from J, with 12 bases between. Germline assignment: CDR1 LNHDA and CDR2 SQIVND (reference sequence). CDR3 loop: CASSIPGPGYNEQFF. As DNA, the CDR3 is TGTGCCAGTAGTATCCCAGGGCCCGGCTACAATGAGCAGTTCTTC.

This clone was seen only once. The J gene is TRBJ1-1, the V gene TRBV5-1, with 8 nucleotides matching TRBD1. CDR1 and CDR2 (germline): SGHRS, YFSETQ. This CDR3 is built from 15 residues. V gave up 7 bases and J gave up 7 bases; unmatched junction bases: 15. CDR3 residues: CASAPPGQGAGEAFF. The CDR3 bases are TGCGCCAGCGCCCCTCCGGGCCAGGGGGCCGGTGAAGCTTTCTTT.

The V call is TRBV6-2 or TRBV6-3, the J call TRBJ1-2; no clear D. The V end lost 3 bases, the J end lost 10 bases, and 9 bases lay between the germline ends. CDR3 length: 11 amino acids. CDR1 and CDR2 from the germline V gene are MNHEY and SVGEGT. The CDR3 spells CASSYSEFYTF. The CDR3 nucleotides are TGTGCCAGCAGTTATAGTGAATTCTACACCTTC.

J is TRBJ1-6 and V is TRBV6-2 or TRBV6-3; perhaps TRBD1 as D (5 bases). Deletions cut 1 base from V and 7 bases from J, with 14 bases between. This CDR3 contains 16 residues. Germline values: CDR1 MNHEY, CDR2 SVGEGT. As DNA, the CDR3 is TGTGCCAGCAGTTACTGGGCAGGGCGGTTGAATTCACCCCTCCACTTT. It yields the protein CASSYWAGRLNSPLHF.

The chain recombines TRBV6-4 with TRBJ2-2, with D tentatively TRBD1 (5 bases). V lost 4 bases and J 4 bases, leaving 13 bases between the germline ends. Germline CDR1 and CDR2: MRHNA and SNTAGT. The CDR3 extends over 15 amino acids. CDR3 in DNA: TGTGCCAGCAGTGGAACGGCAAGGGGCACCGGGGAGCTGTTTTTT. The encoded protein is CASSGTARGTGELFF.

This clone has only one observation. The V gene is TRBV7-3, the J gene TRBJ2-7; possibly TRBD2 for D (5 bases). Germline V gives CDR1 SGHTA, CDR2 FQGTGA. This CDR3 is 15 amino acids long. Trimming removed 2 bases from V and 2 bases from J, with 13 bases in between. CDR3 residues: CASSLAPGKTYEQYF. The CDR3 region has the DNA TGTGCCAGCAGCTTAGCGCCCGGGAAAACCTACGAGCAGTACTTC.

CDR3 region: CASSLAAGPYGYTF. CDR3 sequence (DNA): TGTGCCAGCAGCTTGGCGGCAGGGCCCTATGGCTACACCTTC. The chain uses TRBV5-6 and TRBJ1-2, with TRBD1 as a possible D gene (5 bases). CDR3 length: 14 amino acids. The germline V and J ends were trimmed by 0 bases and 4 bases, with 10 bases remaining between them. Germline V gene data show CDR1 as SGHDT and CDR2 as YYEEEE. The entire variable domain, with the rest obtained from reference TRBV5-6 and TRBJ1-2, is as follows: DAGVTQSPTHLIKTRGQQVTLRCSPKSGHDTVSWYQQALGQGPQFIFQYYEEEERQRGNFPDRFSGHQFPNYSSELNVNALLLGDSALYLCASSLAAGPYGYTFGSGTRLTVV.

The genes are TRBV30 and TRBJ2-7; D might be TRBD1 (5 bases). The ends were cut back, 0 bases at V and 3 bases at J, with 12 bases in the middle. Germline V gene lookup returns CDR1 GTSNPN and CDR2 SVGIG (reference sequence). The CDR3 is made up of 14 amino acids. The CDR3, as DNA: TGTGCCTGGAGTGTATTGCAGGGAAACTACGAGCAGTACTTC. Translating gives CAWSVLQGNYEQYF.

This clone came up once. Other DNA sequences within the sample encode an identical CDR3. This chain links TRBV6-5 with TRBJ1-1; 9 bases are a match to TRBD1. The CDR3 spans 13 residues. The junction had 2 bases not matched to a gene; V was cut back by 6 bases and J by 3 bases. Per the germline V gene, CDR1 is MNHEY and CDR2 is SVGAGI. The CDR3: CASSRTGDTEAFF. In DNA, the CDR3 is TGTGCCAGCAGCCGGACAGGGGACACTGAAGCTTTCTTT.

The chain joins TRBV6-6 to TRBJ1-1, with a tentative D call TRBD1 (6 bases). The CDR3 totals 15 residues. CDR1 is MNHNY, CDR2 SVGAGI, per germline (reference sequence). V was shortened by 6 bases and J by 1 base, with 15 bases between the two germline ends. CDR3: CASRISLQGNTEAFF. The DNA for the CDR3 is TGTGCCAGCAGGATTTCGTTACAGGGGAACACTGAAGCTTTCTTT.

In its sample, this clone was seen a few times. DNA for the CDR3: TGCGCCAGCAGCATCCGGACAGGATCTAGCGGGGAGCTGTTTTTT. Translation gives CASSIRTGSSGELFF. The chain joins TRBV5-1 to TRBJ2-2; 7 bases align to TRBD1. Looked up from germline, CDR1 is SGHRS and CDR2 is YFSETQ. J was trimmed by 7 bases and V by 4 bases; bases with no gene match: 10. This CDR3 spans 15 amino acids.

CDR3 bases: TGTGCCAGCGCTCGGTGGGGAGGGAACACTGAAGCTTTCTTT. It encodes CASARWGGNTEAFF. The genes are TRBV6-5 and TRBJ1-1, with D hard to call. Trimming took off 8 bases at V and 1 base at J, with 14 bases between the two ends. From germline, CDR1 is MNHEY and CDR2 SVGAGI. The CDR3 is 14 residues long.

V usage is TRBV3-1 (or the pseudogene TRBV3-2) and J usage is TRBJ1-2, with 10 nucleotides matching TRBD1. With V trimmed by 4 bases and J by 6 bases, 8 bases remained unmatched. Per germline, CDR1 LGHDT and CDR2 YNNKEL (reference sequence). This CDR3 comprises 15 residues. The CDR3 nucleotides are TGTGCCAGCAGCCCCCGGGACAGGGGATGGGATGGCTACACCTTC. Its protein product is CASSPRDRGWDGYTF.